This TCR beta chain came from a study of identical twins. Each CDR3 protein gets one entry after TCRdb re-called the 5' RACE reads with MiXCR. Of about 530,000 distinct CDR3 sequences listed, roughly 15% are singletons. The CDR3 loop spans 13 amino acids. Per germline, CDR1 SNHLY and CDR2 FYNNEI. After removal of 6 bases from V and 7 bases from J, the junction contained 7 bases not matched to a gene. The same data also contributed to another study, on yellow fever vaccine responses in identical twins.

This sequence originates from a young woman in good health. The V gene is TRBV2, the J gene TRBJ1-2, with 8 bases fitting TRBD1. Sequenced input: CD4+ T cells sorted from blood. DNA of the CDR3: TGTGCCAGCAGCCTGGACAGGGAGGGTGGCTACACCTTC. Residues: CASSLDREGGYTF. Full variable domain (missing parts from reference TRBV2 and TRBJ1-2): EPEVTQTPSHQVTQMGQEVILRCVPISNHLYFYWYRQILGQKVEFLVSFYNNEISEKSEIFDDQFSVERPDGSNFTLKIRSTKLEDSAMYFCASSLDREGGYTFGSGTRLTVV.